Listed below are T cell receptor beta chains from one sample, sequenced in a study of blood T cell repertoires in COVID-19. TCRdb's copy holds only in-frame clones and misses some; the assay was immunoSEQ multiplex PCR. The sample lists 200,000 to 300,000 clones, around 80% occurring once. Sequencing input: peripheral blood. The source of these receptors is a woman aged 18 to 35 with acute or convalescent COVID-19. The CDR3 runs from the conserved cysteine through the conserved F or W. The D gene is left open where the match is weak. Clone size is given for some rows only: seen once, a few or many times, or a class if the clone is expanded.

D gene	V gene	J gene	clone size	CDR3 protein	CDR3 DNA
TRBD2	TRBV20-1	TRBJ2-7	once	CSASGLAESGQYF	TGCAGTGCTAGTGGACTAGCAGAATCCGGGCAGTACTTC
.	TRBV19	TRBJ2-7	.	CASSISARAYEQYF	TGTGCCAGTAGTATATCCGCCAGGGCCTACGAGCAGTACTTC
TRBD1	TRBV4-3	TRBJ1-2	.	CASSQADRDSYGYTF	TGCGCCAGCAGCCAAGCCGACAGGGATTCCTATGGCTACACCTTC
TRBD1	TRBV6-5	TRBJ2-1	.	CASHSGGAGSVEQFF	TGTGCCAGTCATTCAGGGGGCGCGGGGTCTGTTGAGCAGTTCTTC
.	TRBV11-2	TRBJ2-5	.	CASSLEPGLGETQYF	TGTGCCAGCAGCTTAGAGCCGGGACTCGGGGAGACCCAGTACTTC
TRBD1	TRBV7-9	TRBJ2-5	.	CASSETGWETQYF	TGTGCCAGCAGCGAGACAGGGTGGGAGACCCAGTACTTC
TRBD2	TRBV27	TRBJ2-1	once	CASSFSSGRGNEQFF	TGTGCCAGCAGTTTTTCTAGCGGGAGGGGTAATGAGCAGTTCTTC
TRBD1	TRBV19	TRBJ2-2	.	CASSNLVRGTGELFF	TGTGCCAGTAGTAATCTTGTCAGGGGGACCGGGGAGCTGTTTTTT
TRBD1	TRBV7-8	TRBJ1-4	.	CASSSGQVGEKLFF	TGTGCCAGCAGCTCAGGACAGGTTGGCGAAAAACTGTTTTTT
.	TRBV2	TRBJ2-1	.	CASSDPSAQHSYNEQFF	TGTGCCAGCAGTGATCCGTCCGCACAACACTCCTACAATGAGCAGTTCTTC
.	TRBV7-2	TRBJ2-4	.	CASSLDPRGIGIQYF	TGTGCCAGCAGCTTAGACCCCCGGGGTATTGGCATTCAGTACTTC
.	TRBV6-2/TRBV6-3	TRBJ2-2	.	CASSYRLVVSGELFF	TGTGCCAGCAGTTACAGACTGGTAGTGTCCGGGGAGCTGTTTTTT
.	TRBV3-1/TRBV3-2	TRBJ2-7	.	CASSQDPERKNYEQYF	TGTGCCAGCAGCCAAGATCCAGAGCGGAAAAATTACGAGCAGTACTTC
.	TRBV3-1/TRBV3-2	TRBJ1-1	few	CASSQASEAFF	TGTGCCAGCAGCCAAGCTTCGGAAGCTTTCTTT
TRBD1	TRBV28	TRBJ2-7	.	CASSSAAGQGWYEQYF	TGTGCCAGCAGTTCTGCAGCGGGACAGGGGTGGTACGAGCAGTACTTC
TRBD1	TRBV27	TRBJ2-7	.	CASSPFRDRGHEQYF	TGTGCCAGCTCCCCGTTCCGGGACAGGGGCCACGAGCAGTACTTC
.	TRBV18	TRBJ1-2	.	CASSPSTGYKDLYGYTF	TGTGCCAGCTCACCAAGCACGGGGTATAAAGACCTTTATGGCTACACCTTC
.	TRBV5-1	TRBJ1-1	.	CASSLARNTEAFF	TGCGCCAGCAGCTTGGCGCGAAACACTGAAGCTTTCTTT
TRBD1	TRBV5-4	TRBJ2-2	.	CASSLGTGETGELFF	TGTGCCAGCAGCCTAGGGACAGGGGAGACCGGGGAGCTGTTTTTT
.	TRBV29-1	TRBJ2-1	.	CSVKGQSNEQFF	TGCAGCGTTAAGGGACAAAGCAATGAGCAGTTCTTC
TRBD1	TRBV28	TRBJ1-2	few	CASSYGQGPRYTF	TGTGCCAGCAGTTACGGACAGGGGCCACGATACACCTTC
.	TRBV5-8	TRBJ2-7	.	CASSLYYNPYEQYF	TGTGCCAGCAGCTTGTATTACAACCCCTACGAGCAGTACTTC
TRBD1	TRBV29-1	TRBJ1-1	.	CSALNRGWNTEAFF	TGCAGCGCTCTAAACAGGGGATGGAACACTGAAGCTTTCTTT
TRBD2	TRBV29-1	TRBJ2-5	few	CSVEAGGMETQYF	TGCAGCGTTGAAGCGGGGGGTATGGAGACCCAGTACTTC
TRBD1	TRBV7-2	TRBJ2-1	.	CASSLYRGVYNEQFF	TGTGCCAGCAGCTTATACAGGGGGGTCTACAATGAGCAGTTCTTC
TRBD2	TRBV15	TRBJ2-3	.	CATSRGLAARSDTQYF	TGTGCCACCAGCAGGGGACTAGCGGCCAGGTCGGATACGCAGTATTTT
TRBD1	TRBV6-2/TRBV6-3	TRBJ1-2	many	CASSDGPTGGLYGYTF	TGTGCCAGCAGTGACGGGCCAACAGGGGGCCTCTATGGCTACACCTTC
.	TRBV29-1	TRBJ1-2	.	CSVVEGDYGYTF	TGCAGCGTTGTCGAGGGGGACTATGGCTACACCTTC
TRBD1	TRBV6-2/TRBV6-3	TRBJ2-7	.	CASSYGTETYEQYF	TGTGCCAGCAGTTACGGGACAGAGACCTACGAGCAGTACTTC
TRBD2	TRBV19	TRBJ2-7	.	CASRTKAGSSYEQYF	TGTGCCAGTAGGACGAAAGCGGGGAGCTCCTACGAGCAGTACTTC
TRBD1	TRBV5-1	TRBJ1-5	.	CASSLGTGNQPQHF	TGCGCCAGCAGCTTAGGGACAGGCAATCAGCCCCAGCATTTT
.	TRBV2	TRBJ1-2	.	CASSEGGYGYTF	TGTGCCAGCAGTGAGGGGGGGTATGGCTACACCTTC
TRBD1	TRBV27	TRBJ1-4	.	CASSETGGLPEKLFF	TGTGCCAGCAGTGAGACAGGGGGCCTCCCTGAAAAACTGTTTTTT
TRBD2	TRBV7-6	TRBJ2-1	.	CASSAIAGGDNEQFF	TGTGCCAGCAGCGCTATAGCGGGAGGGGACAATGAGCAGTTCTTC
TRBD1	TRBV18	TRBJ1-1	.	CASSPPTGGTEAFF	TGTGCCAGCTCACCACCGACAGGGGGCACTGAAGCTTTCTTT
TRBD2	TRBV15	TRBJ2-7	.	CATSEAGVAYEQYF	TGTGCCACCAGCGAAGCGGGAGTTGCGTACGAGCAGTACTTC
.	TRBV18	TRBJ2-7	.	CASSPGAGDEQYF	TGTGCCAGCTCACCAGGTGCAGGGGACGAGCAGTACTTC
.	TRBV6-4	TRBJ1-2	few	CAPSEGSHCDSNYGYTF	TGTGCTCCATCGGAGGGCAGCCACTGCGATTCTAACTATGGCTACACCTTC
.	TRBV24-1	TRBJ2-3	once	CATSDLRDTQYF	TGTGCCACCAGTGATTTGCGGGATACGCAGTATTTT
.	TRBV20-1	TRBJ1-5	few	CSAGLDSQHF	TGCAGTGCAGGCCTGGACAGCCAGCATTTT
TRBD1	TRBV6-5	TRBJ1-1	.	CASRPGQGNTEAFF	TGTGCCAGCAGGCCAGGACAGGGAAACACTGAAGCTTTCTTT
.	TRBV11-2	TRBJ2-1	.	CASSLSGVPYNEQFF	TGTGCCAGCAGCTTGTCGGGAGTCCCCTACAATGAGCAGTTCTTC
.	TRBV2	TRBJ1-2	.	CASSSDRTRIYGYTF	TGTGCCAGCAGTTCTGACAGGACTCGCATCTATGGCTACACCTTC
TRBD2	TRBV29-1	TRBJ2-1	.	CSVVRTSGYNEQFF	TGCAGCGTTGTGAGGACTAGCGGTTACAATGAGCAGTTCTTC